These 23 T cell receptor beta chains originate from one sample sequenced in a study of blood T cells in healthy people across ages. Combining a sample-barcoded 5' primer with a J-beta primer mix, a second PCR ran for roughly 7 to 12 cycles. TCRdb reprocessed the 5' RACE reads via MiXCR and lists one record per CDR3 protein. The sample includes 650,000 to 900,000 distinct CDR3 sequences, about 59% of them seen just once. What was sequenced was blood. The receptors stem from a man aged 25 to 40 in good health.

This clonotype was counted between two and nine times. V gene TRBV5-1 combines with J gene TRBJ2-7; unclear D gene. Trimming left V 4 bases short and J 4 bases short, with 12 bases between. The CDR3 runs to 13 residues. CDR1 and CDR2 from the germline V gene are SGHRS and YFSETQ. The CDR3 loop reads CASSVVGSYEQYF. CDR3 bases: TGCGCCAGCAGCGTAGTGGGTTCGTACGAGCAGTACTTC.

The chain carries TRBV5-1 and TRBJ1-1, with D perhaps matching TRBD1 (6 bases). Germline CDR1 reads SGHRS; CDR2 reads YFSETQ. Between the trimmed V and J ends, which lost 4 bases and 11 bases, there was a span of 18 bases. The CDR3 spans 13 residues. The CDR3 nucleotides are TGCGCCAGCAGCGACGGGACAAAAAACTGGGCTTTCTTT. Protein: CASSDGTKNWAFF.

The gene calls are TRBV9 and TRBJ2-1, with 10 positions matching TRBD2. CDR3 length equals 16 residues. CDR1 and CDR2 (germline): SGDLS, YYNGEE. J gave up 8 bases and V 1 base, and 9 bases lay outside the gene matches. The CDR3 protein is CASSVPPAGGLDEQFF. Here the CDR3 DNA reads TGTGCCAGCAGCGTACCCCCAGCGGGGGGGCTCGATGAGCAGTTCTTC.

The chain combines TRBV7-8 with TRBJ1-5, with D uncertain. V was clipped by 0 bases and J by 4 bases, with 4 bases between them. Per the germline V gene, CDR1 is SGHVS and CDR2 is FQNEAQ. This CDR3 contains 13 residues. The CDR3 protein is CASSLAYNQPQHF. CDR3 DNA: TGTGCCAGCAGCTTAGCTTATAATCAGCCCCAGCATTTT.

The chain employs TRBV6-2 or TRBV6-3 and TRBJ2-2, with unresolved D. CDR3 size: 12 residues. Trimming shortened V by 3 bases and J by 5 bases, and 4 bases separated the two germline ends. Germline-derived CDR1 and CDR2 are MNHEY and SVGEGT. The CDR3 DNA sequence: TGTGCCAGCAGTTATGGTACCGGGGAGCTGTTTTTT. This gives the protein CASSYGTGELFF.

The chain has TRBV9 and TRBJ2-1, with D uncertain. CDR1 and CDR2 from the germline V gene are SGDLS and YYNGEE. The V gene lost 0 bases and the J gene lost 9 bases, with 10 bases spanning the gap. This CDR3 has 13 residues. This CDR3 reads CASSVASLSEQFF. CDR3 bases: TGTGCCAGCAGCGTAGCTAGTTTGAGTGAGCAGTTCTTC.

This sequence joins TRBV3-1 and TRBJ2-5; TRBD2 agrees at 14 bases. This CDR3 spans 15 amino acids. The germline CDR1 and CDR2 sequences are LGHDT and YNNKEL (reference sequence). The V and J ends lost 4 bases and 7 bases, in that order; junction bases with no gene match: 5. CDR3 region: CASSLGTSGGTTQYF. DNA for the CDR3: TGTGCCAGCAGCCTGGGGACTAGCGGGGGAACGACCCAGTACTTC.

This clonotype was counted between two and nine times. The chain uses TRBV4-3 and TRBJ2-5; no definite D call. V was trimmed by 0 bases and J by 5 bases, leaving 10 bases between them. CDR1 is LGHNA and CDR2 is YSLEER in the germline V gene. The CDR3 totals 14 residues. In DNA form, the CDR3 reads TGCGCCAGCAGCCAAGATCCCCTCCGCGAGACCCAGTACTTC. Translation: CASSQDPLRETQYF.

V is TRBV20-1 and J is TRBJ2-5; 7 nucleotides line up with TRBD1. This CDR3 is built from 13 residues. V dropped 8 bases and J dropped 11; count of bases not matched to a gene: 17. Germline-derived CDR1 and CDR2 are DFQATT and SNEGSKA (reference sequence). CDR3 sequence reads: CSTSRDSGEGQYF. The CDR3 DNA reads TGCAGTACCAGTCGGGACAGTGGCGAGGGGCAGTACTTC.

The V gene is TRBV7-2, the J gene TRBJ2-1; 7 bases match TRBD2. V dropped 3 bases and J dropped 3; count of bases not matched to a gene: 5. CDR1 SGHTA and CDR2 FQGNSA come from the germline V gene. The CDR3 loop spans 15 amino acids. In DNA, the CDR3 is TGTGCCAGCAGCTTTCTAGCGGAGCACTACAATGAGCAGTTCTTC. Translating it yields CASSFLAEHYNEQFF.

The rearrangement joins TRBV14 to TRBJ2-7; 8 bases fit TRBD1. Germline V gene data show CDR1 as SGHDN and CDR2 as FVKESK. V lost 4 bases and J lost 4; bases outside the gene matches: 9. The CDR3 contains 15 residues. CDR3 region: CASSLGTGVLYEQYF. For the CDR3, the DNA is TGTGCCAGCAGCCTGGGGACAGGAGTTTTATACGAGCAGTACTTC.

The rearrangement joins TRBV7-2 to TRBJ2-5; a weak D match, TRBD1 (7 bases). The closer fit of TRBJ2-7 to the DNA end suggests the J call may be wrong. The CDR3 has 14 amino acids. Germline CDR1 and CDR2: SGHTA and FQGNSA. CDR3 coding DNA: TGTGCCGGCATCCCCCGGAGGGACAGCTACGAGCAGTACTTC. Its protein product is CAGIPRRDSYEQYF.

The chain employs TRBV28 and TRBJ2-5; 7 bases are a match to TRBD1. The germline V gene encodes CDR1 MDHEN and CDR2 SYDVKM. J was trimmed by 6 bases and V by 1 base; bases with no gene match: 11. This CDR3 comprises 16 residues. The CDR3 coding sequence is TGTGCCAGCAGTTTATTGTCGAACAGGGGTCGAAAGACCCAGTACTTC. Its translation: CASSLLSNRGRKTQYF.

This clonotype was counted a few times. This sequence joins TRBV5-1 and TRBJ1-2; D unclear. The V and J ends lost 1 base and 5 bases respectively, with 6 bases between them. CDR3 length equals 12 residues. The germline V gene encodes CDR1 SGHRS and CDR2 YFSETQ. In DNA, the CDR3 is TGCGCCAGCAGCTTGTTGGATTATGGCTACACCTTC. As protein: CASSLLDYGYTF.

The chain links TRBV10-3 to TRBJ2-1, with TRBD1 as a possible D gene (6 bases). The CDR3 has 16 residues. Per germline, CDR1 ENHRY and CDR2 SYGVKD. The V end lost 2 bases, the J end lost 0 bases, and 11 bases lay between the germline ends. CDR3 in DNA: TGTGCCATCAGTGAGAGGGGGATGAGCTCCTACAATGAGCAGTTCTTC. This sequence encodes CAISERGMSSYNEQFF.

This chain joins TRBV5-1 and TRBJ2-4; 7 bases line up with TRBD1. This CDR3 spans 15 amino acids. V trimming: 4 bases; J trimming: 4 bases; junction bases outside the gene matches: 8. Germline lookup yields CDR1 SGHRS and CDR2 YFSETQ. CDR3 DNA sequence: TGCGCCAGCAGCGTTCCCGGGACAGAGAAAAACATTCAGTACTTC. Translated, it gives CASSVPGTEKNIQYF.

V usage is TRBV12-3 or TRBV12-4 and J usage is TRBJ2-5; 8 nucleotides align to TRBD1. The V segment lost 7 bases and the J segment 11 bases; nucleotides outside the gene matches: 18. CDR3 length: 15 residues. Here the CDR3 DNA reads TGTGCCAGCATCACTGACAGGGGTCCATATAATGAGCAGTACTTC. Translation gives CASITDRGPYNEQYF.

V is TRBV4-3 and J is TRBJ1-4; D is undetermined. The CDR3 runs 13 residues. Germline V CDR1 and CDR2: LGHNA, YSLEER. Trimming shortened V by 1 base and J by 7 bases, and 7 bases separated the two germline ends. CDR3 in DNA: TGCGCCAGCAGCCAAGGGGAGTTTGAAAAACTGTTTTTT. This translates into CASSQGEFEKLFF.

CDR3 protein: CASSFRRTGGTQYF. CDR3 coding DNA: TGTGCCAGCAGTTTTCGGCGGACGGGTGGGACCCAGTACTTC. V is TRBV12-3 or TRBV12-4 and J is TRBJ2-5; D is unresolved. V was trimmed by 3 bases and J by 7 bases, leaving 15 bases between them. The CDR3 runs to 14 residues.

Only a few counts were recorded for this clonotype. This chain joins TRBV6-5 and TRBJ2-1, with 9 bases matching TRBD1. V shed 2 bases and J 4 bases; nucleotides not matched to a gene: 6. The germline gives CDR1 MNHEY, CDR2 SVGAGI. The CDR3 is 16 residues long. The CDR3 nucleotides read TGTGCCAGCAGTTACGTCGGGACAGGGATTTACAATGAGCAGTTCTTC. It yields the protein CASSYVGTGIYNEQFF.

Notes on this clonotype: One junction end disagrees with the germline gene, perhaps due to a read error. The chain combines TRBV7-3 with TRBJ1-1, with D possibly TRBD1 on 6 matching bases. This CDR3 has 14 amino acids. Germline CDR1 and CDR2: SGHTA and FQGTGA. In nucleotides, the CDR3 is TGTGCTAGCAGCCAGCAGGGGATGAACACTGAAGCTTTCTTT. Translation gives CASSQQGMNTEAFF.

V is TRBV6-1 and J is TRBJ1-2, with D uncertain. The CDR3 spans 14 residues. With 0 bases removed from V and 4 bases from J, the gap between germline ends came to 9 bases. Germline lookup yields CDR1 MNHNS and CDR2 SASEGT. CDR3 region: CASSEAFTGYGYTF. In nucleotides, the CDR3 is TGTGCCAGCAGTGAAGCTTTCACTGGCTATGGCTACACCTTC.

This clonotype has only one observation. This chain joins TRBV7-9 and TRBJ1-2; D is uncertain. In germline, CDR1 is SEHNR, CDR2 FQNEAQ (reference sequence). This CDR3 has 13 amino acids. The V end was cut by 3 bases, the J end by 7 bases, with 12 bases between. The CDR3 loop is CASSFGPRGGYTF. CDR3 DNA sequence: TGTGCCAGCAGCTTTGGACCTCGTGGTGGCTACACCTTC.